Listed below are T cell receptor beta chains from one sample, sequenced in a study of blood T cells in healthy people across ages. TCRdb passed the 5' RACE reads through MiXCR, listing each CDR3 protein once. The sample has 1.5 million to 2 million distinct CDR3 sequences, about 28% seen once. Sequenced input: blood. The receptors here all came from a woman aged 25 to 39 in good health. Both conserved end residues are part of each CDR3. D genes are given only for firm matches. Expanded clones get a size class; other rows say once, few or many, or leave the size out.

V	J	size	D	CDR3	DNA
TRBV20-1	TRBJ2-5	few	TRBD2	CSAGGASGRNEQYF	TGCAGTGCGGGGGGGGCTAGCGGGAGGAATGAGCAGTACTTC
TRBV7-9	TRBJ2-1	-	TRBD2	CASSFPGLAASYNEQFF	TGTGCCAGCAGCTTCCCGGGACTAGCGGCTTCCTACAATGAGCAGTTCTTC
TRBV20-1	TRBJ1-2	-	-	CSAGRAAPNYGYTF	TGCAGTGCTGGACGGGCAGCCCCTAACTATGGCTACACCTTC
TRBV12-3/TRBV12-4	TRBJ2-5	many	-	CASSFYGTDSRKETQYF	TGTGCCAGCAGTTTTTATGGGACGGATTCACGAAAAGAGACCCAGTACTTC
TRBV6-2/TRBV6-3	TRBJ1-2	many	-	CASTIIDSTGYTF	TGTGCCAGCACCATCATCGACTCTACTGGCTACACCTTC
TRBV7-9	TRBJ2-1	few	-	CASSPGSLDPNEQFF	TGTGCCAGCAGCCCGGGATCCCTTGACCCAAATGAGCAGTTCTTC
TRBV2	TRBJ1-2	few	-	CASRVQGGNYGYTF	TGTGCCAGCAGGGTACAGGGAGGAAACTATGGCTACACCTTC
TRBV7-9	TRBJ2-3	-	TRBD2	CASSLTSGATDTQYF	TGTGCCAGCAGCTTAACTAGCGGGGCCACAGATACGCAGTATTTT
TRBV6-2/TRBV6-3	TRBJ2-1	-	-	CASTRSVRNERFF	TGTGCCAGCACTCGGTCAGTGCGAAATGAGCGGTTCTTC
TRBV5-5	TRBJ2-7	few	TRBD2	CASSFMREPTYEQYF	TGTGCCAGCAGCTTTATGCGGGAGCCAACCTACGAGCAGTACTTC
TRBV12-5	TRBJ2-1	-	-	CASGLDNYNEQFF	TGTGCTAGTGGTTTGGACAATTACAATGAGCAGTTCTTC
TRBV28	TRBJ1-5	-	-	CASSPWTDPSSEPQHF	TGTGCCAGCAGTCCCTGGACAGATCCTAGTTCAGAGCCCCAGCATTTT
TRBV20-1	TRBJ1-2	once	TRBD1	CSAPRGTGGGGYTF	TGCAGTGCGCCCCGAGGGACAGGGGGCGGTGGCTACACCTTC
TRBV24-1	TRBJ2-1	many	TRBD1	CATSEGTGSGSPYNEQFF	TGTGCCACCAGTGAAGGGACAGGGTCCGGCAGTCCCTACAATGAGCAGTTCTTC
TRBV5-1	TRBJ2-1	-	-	CASSLPVESGQFF	TGCGCCAGCAGCTTACCGGTGGAGTCCGGGCAGTTCTTC
TRBV5-1	TRBJ2-1	-	-	CASTTQGSYNEQFF	TGCGCCAGCACGACTCAGGGTTCCTACAATGAGCAGTTCTTC
TRBV28	TRBJ2-7	-	-	CASSLSWAEQYF	TGTGCCAGCAGTTTAAGCTGGGCCGAGCAGTACTTC
TRBV20-1	TRBJ2-7	few	-	CSARRWEPDYYEQYF	TGCAGTGCTAGACGATGGGAACCAGACTACTACGAGCAGTACTTC
TRBV12-3/TRBV12-4	TRBJ1-2	many	TRBD1	CASSLGQGAVDTF	TGTGCCAGCAGTTTGGGGCAGGGGGCAGTCGACACCTTC
TRBV11-2	TRBJ1-4	-	TRBD1	CANSFPRTGTNEKLFF	TGTGCCAACAGCTTCCCCCGGACAGGAACTAATGAAAAACTGTTTTTT
TRBV18	TRBJ1-1	few	TRBD1	CASSPPTGSEQTEAFF	TGTGCCAGCTCACCACCGACAGGGTCGGAGCAGACTGAAGCTTTCTTT
TRBV29-1	TRBJ2-5	-	-	CSGGSHQETQYF	TGCAGCGGGGGCAGCCATCAAGAGACCCAGTACTTC
TRBV20-1	TRBJ2-3	-	-	CSAMQGWQTDTQYF	TGCAGTGCTATGCAGGGGTGGCAGACAGATACGCAGTATTTT
TRBV5-6	TRBJ2-3	few	-	CASSSTGATDTQYF	TGTGCCAGCAGCTCCACCGGGGCGACAGATACGCAGTATTTT
TRBV5-1	TRBJ1-2	many	-	CASSLEVAPRDYGYTF	TGCGCCAGCAGCTTGGAAGTCGCGCCGCGGGATTATGGCTACACCTTC
TRBV2	TRBJ2-1	many	-	CANQEGASSYNEQFF	TGTGCCAATCAGGAGGGCGCAAGCTCCTACAATGAGCAGTTCTTC
TRBV5-1	TRBJ1-2	-	-	CASSLGGSGYGYTF	TGCGCCAGCAGCTTGGGCGGATCTGGCTATGGCTACACCTTC
TRBV28	TRBJ1-2	-	TRBD1	CASSGTGAQHYGYTF	TGTGCCAGCAGTGGGACAGGGGCGCAACATTATGGCTACACCTTC
TRBV7-2	TRBJ2-3	-	-	CASSLARGRTQYF	TGTGCCAGCAGCTTAGCGCGGGGGCGTACGCAGTATTTT
TRBV29-1	TRBJ2-3	once	TRBD2	CTAWTSGRGRTDTQYF	TGCACCGCTTGGACTAGCGGGAGGGGTCGGACAGATACGCAGTATTTT
TRBV11-2	TRBJ2-3	few	-	CASSFLSESTDTQYF	TGTGCCAGCAGCTTTTTGAGCGAAAGCACAGATACGCAGTATTTT
TRBV6-2/TRBV6-3	TRBJ2-7	many	-	CASGGSTYEQYF	TGTGCCAGCGGCGGTTCCACCTACGAGCAGTACTTC
TRBV6-2/TRBV6-3	TRBJ2-1	-	TRBD1	CASTSQGACNEQFF	TGTGCCAGTACCTCACAGGGGGCGTGCAATGAGCAGTTCTTC
TRBV7-9	TRBJ2-4	-	-	CASSLTGDGAKNIQYF	TGTGCCAGCAGCCTAACCGGGGACGGAGCCAAAAACATTCAGTACTTC
TRBV11-2	TRBJ1-5	-	-	CASSLYQGPNQPQHF	TGTGCCAGCAGCCTGTATCAGGGGCCAAATCAGCCCCAGCATTTT
TRBV11-2	TRBJ2-2	-	TRBD1	CASSWGTGGNTGELFF	TGTGCCAGCAGCTGGGGGACAGGGGGTAACACCGGGGAGCTGTTTTTT
TRBV18	TRBJ2-5	-	-	CASSPAVSGETQYF	TGTGCCAGCTCACCAGCGGTTTCAGGAGAGACCCAGTACTTC
TRBV20-1	TRBJ1-2	few	-	CSAGGDTQVRGYTF	TGCAGTGCTGGGGGGGACACCCAGGTGCGTGGCTACACCTTC
TRBV12-3/TRBV12-4	TRBJ2-3	-	TRBD2	CASTRGRTDTQYF	TGTGCCAGCACCCGCGGGAGAACAGATACGCAGTATTTT
TRBV15	TRBJ1-1	-	-	CATSSGSLEAFF	TGTGCCACCAGCAGCGGGTCCTTGGAAGCTTTCTTT
TRBV20-1	TRBJ2-1	-	TRBD2	CSARGTSGPLYNEQFF	TGCAGTGCTAGAGGTACTAGCGGACCTTTATACAATGAGCAGTTCTTC
TRBV9	TRBJ2-7	few	-	CASSSGDNEQYF	TGTGCCAGCAGCTCCGGGGACAATGAGCAGTACTTC
TRBV29-1	TRBJ2-1	few	-	CSVVYSSGAFYNEQFF	TGCAGCGTTGTTTATAGCTCCGGGGCATTCTACAATGAGCAGTTCTTC
TRBV25-1	TRBJ1-2	-	-	CASSGTSGTNYGYTF	TGTGCCAGCAGTGGGACCTCAGGGACTAACTATGGCTACACCTTC
TRBV7-2	TRBJ1-5	many	-	CASSLVSGAGQPQHF	TGCGCCAGCAGCTTGGTCTCGGGGGCGGGTCAGCCCCAGCATTTT
TRBV9	TRBJ2-7	-	-	CASSVAGQSYNEQYF	TGTGCCAGCAGCGTGGCAGGGCAAAGCTACAATGAGCAGTACTTC
TRBV28	TRBJ2-7	many	-	CASDRSKGFYEQYF	TGTGCCAGCGACCGCTCCAAGGGGTTCTACGAGCAGTACTTC
TRBV29-1	TRBJ2-5	few	-	CSVENSPETQYF	TGCAGCGTTGAAAACAGTCCCGAGACCCAGTACTTC
TRBV29-1	TRBJ2-7	few	-	CSAPTYPYEQYF	TGTAGCGCCCCGACTTACCCCTACGAGCAGTACTTC
TRBV5-1	TRBJ2-7	many	TRBD1	CASVGAGTGSHEQYF	TGCGCCAGCGTCGGAGCCGGGACAGGGAGCCACGAGCAGTACTTC
TRBV29-1	TRBJ2-7	many	TRBD2	CSVEGTRDYEQYF	TGCAGCGTTGAAGGGACTAGGGACTACGAGCAGTACTTC
TRBV10-3	TRBJ2-7	many	-	CAISGDSYEQYF	TGTGCCATCTCAGGGGATTCCTACGAGCAGTACTTC
TRBV5-1	TRBJ1-1	few	-	CASSLEPTHTEAFF	TGCGCCAGCAGCTTGGAACCGACCCACACTGAAGCTTTCTTT
TRBV6-1	TRBJ2-5	-	-	CASSARGGWQETQYF	TGTGCCAGCAGCGCCCGAGGAGGGTGGCAAGAGACCCAGTACTTC
TRBV12-3/TRBV12-4	TRBJ2-1	once	-	CASSPSGAQETQFF	TGTGCCAGCAGCCCATCCGGGGCACAAGAGACCCAGTTCTTC
TRBV2	TRBJ2-3	few	-	CASSDFADTQYF	TGTGCCAGCAGTGATTTCGCAGATACGCAGTATTTT
TRBV24-1	TRBJ2-1	-	-	CATSDDNSNEQFF	TGTGCCACCAGTGATGACAACAGCAATGAGCAGTTCTTC
TRBV29-1	TRBJ2-5	many	-	CSVLRTSETQYF	TGCAGCGTTCTAAGGACATCCGAGACCCAGTACTTC